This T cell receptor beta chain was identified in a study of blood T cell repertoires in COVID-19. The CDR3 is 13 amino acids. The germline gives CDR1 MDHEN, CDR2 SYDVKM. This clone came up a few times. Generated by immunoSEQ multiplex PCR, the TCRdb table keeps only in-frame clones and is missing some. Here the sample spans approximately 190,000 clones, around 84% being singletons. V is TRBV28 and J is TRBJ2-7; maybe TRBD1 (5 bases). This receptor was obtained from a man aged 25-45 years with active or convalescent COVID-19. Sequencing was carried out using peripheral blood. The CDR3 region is CVSRGQENYEQYV. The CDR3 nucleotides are TGTGTCTCCCGCGGACAAGAAAATTACGAGCAGTACGTC.